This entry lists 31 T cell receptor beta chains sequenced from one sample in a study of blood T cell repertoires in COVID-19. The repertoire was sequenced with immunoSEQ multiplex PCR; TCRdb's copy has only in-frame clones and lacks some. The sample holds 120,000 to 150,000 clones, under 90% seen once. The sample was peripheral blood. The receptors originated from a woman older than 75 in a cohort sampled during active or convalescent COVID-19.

The CDR3 DNA follows: TGTGCCAGTGGGGACTGGAACTATGGCTACACCTTC. Amino acids: CASGDWNYGYTF. The genes are TRBV28 and TRBJ1-2; D is possibly TRBD1 (5 bases). This CDR3 comprises 12 residues. The V gene lost 9 bases and the J gene lost 2 bases, with 10 bases spanning the gap. Germline V lookup: CDR1 MDHEN, CDR2 SYDVKM.

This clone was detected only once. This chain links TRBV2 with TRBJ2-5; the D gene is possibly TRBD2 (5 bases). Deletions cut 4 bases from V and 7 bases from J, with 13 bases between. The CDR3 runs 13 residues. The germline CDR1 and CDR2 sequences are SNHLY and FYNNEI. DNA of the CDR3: TGTGCCAGCAGTGTATCGGAGGCGGGGACCCAGTACTTC. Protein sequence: CASSVSEAGTQYF.

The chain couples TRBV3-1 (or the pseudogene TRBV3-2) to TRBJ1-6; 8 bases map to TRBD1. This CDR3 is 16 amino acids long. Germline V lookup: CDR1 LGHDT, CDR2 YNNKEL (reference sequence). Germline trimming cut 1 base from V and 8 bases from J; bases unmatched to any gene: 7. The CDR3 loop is CASSQGGAGGDSPLHF. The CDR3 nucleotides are TGTGCCAGCAGCCAAGGCGGGGCAGGGGGCGATTCACCCCTCCACTTT.

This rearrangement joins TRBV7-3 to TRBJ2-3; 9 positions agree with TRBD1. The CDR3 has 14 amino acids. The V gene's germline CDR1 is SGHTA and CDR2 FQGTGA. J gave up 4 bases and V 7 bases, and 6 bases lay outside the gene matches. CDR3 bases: TGTGCCAGCAAAAGGGGACAGGGCTCAGATACGCAGTATTTT. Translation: CASKRGQGSDTQYF.

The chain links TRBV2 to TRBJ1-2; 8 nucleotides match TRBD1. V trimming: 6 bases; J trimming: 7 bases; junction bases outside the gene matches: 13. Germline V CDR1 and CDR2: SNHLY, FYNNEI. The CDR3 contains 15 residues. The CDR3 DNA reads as TGTGCCAGCAGGACGGTAGGACAGGGTGGAAGTGGCTACACCTTC. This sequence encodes CASRTVGQGGSGYTF. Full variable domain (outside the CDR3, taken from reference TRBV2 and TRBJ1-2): EPEVTQTPSHQVTQMGQEVILRCVPISNHLYFYWYRQILGQKVEFLVSFYNNEISEKSEIFDDQFSVERPDGSNFTLKIRSTKLEDSAMYFCASRTVGQGGSGYTFGSGTRLTVV.

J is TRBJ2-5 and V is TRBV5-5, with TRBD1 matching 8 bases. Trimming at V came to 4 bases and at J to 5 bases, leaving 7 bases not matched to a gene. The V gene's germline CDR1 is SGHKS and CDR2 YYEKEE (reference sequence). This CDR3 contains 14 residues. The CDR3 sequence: CASSATGARETQYF. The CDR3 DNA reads TGTGCCAGCAGCGCGACAGGGGCGCGGGAGACCCAGTACTTC.

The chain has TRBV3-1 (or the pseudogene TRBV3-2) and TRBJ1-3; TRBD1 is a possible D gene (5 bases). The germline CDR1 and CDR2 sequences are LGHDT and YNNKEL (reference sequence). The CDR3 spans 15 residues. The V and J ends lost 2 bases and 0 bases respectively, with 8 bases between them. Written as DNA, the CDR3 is TGTGCCAGCAGCCAACAGGGAAGCTCTGGAAACACCATATATTTT. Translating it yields CASSQQGSSGNTIYF.

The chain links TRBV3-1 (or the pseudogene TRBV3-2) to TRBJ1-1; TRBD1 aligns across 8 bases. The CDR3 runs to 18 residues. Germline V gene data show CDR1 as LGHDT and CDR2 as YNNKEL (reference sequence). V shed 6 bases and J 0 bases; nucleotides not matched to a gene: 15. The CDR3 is CASSLKRTGWLVNTEAFF. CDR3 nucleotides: TGTGCCAGCAGTCTCAAGCGGACAGGGTGGCTCGTGAACACTGAAGCTTTCTTT.

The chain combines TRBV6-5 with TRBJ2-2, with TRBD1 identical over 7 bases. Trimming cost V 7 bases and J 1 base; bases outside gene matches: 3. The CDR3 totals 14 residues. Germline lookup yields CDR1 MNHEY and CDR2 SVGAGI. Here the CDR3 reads CASTYRGNTGELFF. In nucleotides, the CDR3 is TGTGCCAGCACCTACAGGGGGAACACCGGGGAGCTGTTTTTT.

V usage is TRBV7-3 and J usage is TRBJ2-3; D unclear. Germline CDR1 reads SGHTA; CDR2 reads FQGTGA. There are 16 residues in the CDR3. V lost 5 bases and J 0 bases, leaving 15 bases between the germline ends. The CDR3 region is CASSPRLATSTDTQYF. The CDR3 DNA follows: TGTGCCAGCAGCCCCCGTCTCGCAACTAGCACAGATACGCAGTATTTT.

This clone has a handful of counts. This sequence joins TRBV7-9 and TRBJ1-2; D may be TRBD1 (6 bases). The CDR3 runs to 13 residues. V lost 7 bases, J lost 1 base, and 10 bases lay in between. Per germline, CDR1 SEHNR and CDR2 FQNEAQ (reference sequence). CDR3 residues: CASNKQGNYGYTF. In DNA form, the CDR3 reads TGTGCCAGCAATAAACAGGGTAACTATGGCTACACCTTC. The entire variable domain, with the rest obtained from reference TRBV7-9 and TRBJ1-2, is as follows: DTGVSQNPRHKITKRGQNVTFRCDPISEHNRLYWYRQTLGQGPEFLTYFQNEAQLEKSRLLSDRFSAERPKGSFSTLEIQRTEQGDSAMYLCASNKQGNYGYTFGSGTRLTVV.

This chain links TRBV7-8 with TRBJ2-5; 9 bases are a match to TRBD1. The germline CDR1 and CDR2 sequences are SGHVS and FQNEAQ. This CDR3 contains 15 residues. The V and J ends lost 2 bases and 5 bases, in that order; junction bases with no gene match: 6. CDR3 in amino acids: CASSLNRGRAETQYF. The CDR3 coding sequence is TGTGCCAGCAGCTTAAACAGGGGGCGAGCGGAGACCCAGTACTTC.

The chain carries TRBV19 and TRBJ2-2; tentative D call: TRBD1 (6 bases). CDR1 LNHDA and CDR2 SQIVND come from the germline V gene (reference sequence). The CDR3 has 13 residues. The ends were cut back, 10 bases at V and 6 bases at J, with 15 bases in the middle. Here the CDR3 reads CATMDSPAGELFF. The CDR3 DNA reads TGTGCCACTATGGACAGTCCCGCCGGGGAGCTGTTTTTT.

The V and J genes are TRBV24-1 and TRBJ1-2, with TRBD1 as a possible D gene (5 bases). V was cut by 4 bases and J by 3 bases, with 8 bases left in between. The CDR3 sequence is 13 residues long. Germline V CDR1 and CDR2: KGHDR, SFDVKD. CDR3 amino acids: CATSDSGHYGYTF. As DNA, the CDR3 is TGTGCCACCAGTGACTCAGGGCACTATGGCTACACCTTC.

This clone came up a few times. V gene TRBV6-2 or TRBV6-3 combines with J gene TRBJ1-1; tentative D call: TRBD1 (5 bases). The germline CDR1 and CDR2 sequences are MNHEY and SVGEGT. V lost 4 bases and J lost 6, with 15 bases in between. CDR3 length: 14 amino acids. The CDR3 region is CASSFGQGGSEAFF. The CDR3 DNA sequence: TGTGCCAGCAGTTTTGGCCAGGGAGGGTCTGAAGCTTTCTTT.

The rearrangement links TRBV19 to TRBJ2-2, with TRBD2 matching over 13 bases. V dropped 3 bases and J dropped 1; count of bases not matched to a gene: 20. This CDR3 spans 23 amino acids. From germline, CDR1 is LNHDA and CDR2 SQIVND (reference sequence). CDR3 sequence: CASSIRNKFTSGGAVRNTGELFF. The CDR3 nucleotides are TGTGCCAGTAGTATTCGGAACAAATTCACTAGCGGGGGGGCCGTGAGGAACACCGGGGAGCTGTTTTTT.

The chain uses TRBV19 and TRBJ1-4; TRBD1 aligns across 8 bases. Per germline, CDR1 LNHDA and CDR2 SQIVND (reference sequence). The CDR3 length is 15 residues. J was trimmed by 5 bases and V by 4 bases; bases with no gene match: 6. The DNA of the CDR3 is TGTGCCAGTAGTAGCCCGGGACAGGCAAATGAAAAACTGTTTTTT. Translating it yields CASSSPGQANEKLFF.

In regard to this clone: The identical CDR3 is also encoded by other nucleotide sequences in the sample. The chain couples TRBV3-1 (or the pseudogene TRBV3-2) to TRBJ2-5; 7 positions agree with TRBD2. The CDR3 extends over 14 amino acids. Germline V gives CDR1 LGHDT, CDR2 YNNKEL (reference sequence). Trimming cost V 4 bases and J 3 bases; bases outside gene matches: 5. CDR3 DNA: TGTGCCAGCAGCCGAGGGGCGGGGGAAGAGACCCAGTACTTC. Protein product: CASSRGAGEETQYF.

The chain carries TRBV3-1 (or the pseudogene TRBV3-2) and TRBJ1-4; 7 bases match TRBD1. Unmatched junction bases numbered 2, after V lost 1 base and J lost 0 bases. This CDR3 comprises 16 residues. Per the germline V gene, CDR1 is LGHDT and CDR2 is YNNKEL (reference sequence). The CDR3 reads CASSQATGATNEKLFF. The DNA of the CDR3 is TGTGCCAGCAGCCAAGCCACAGGGGCAACTAATGAAAAACTGTTTTTT.

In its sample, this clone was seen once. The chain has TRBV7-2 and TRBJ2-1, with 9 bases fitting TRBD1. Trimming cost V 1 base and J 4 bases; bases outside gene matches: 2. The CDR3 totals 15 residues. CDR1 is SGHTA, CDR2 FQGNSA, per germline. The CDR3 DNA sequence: TGTGCCAGCAGCTTAGAGGGACAGGGATACAATGAGCAGTTCTTC. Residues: CASSLEGQGYNEQFF.

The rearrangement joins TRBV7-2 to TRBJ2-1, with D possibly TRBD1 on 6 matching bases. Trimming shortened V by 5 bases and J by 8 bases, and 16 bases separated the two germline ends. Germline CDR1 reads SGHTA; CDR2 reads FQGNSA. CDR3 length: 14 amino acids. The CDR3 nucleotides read TGTGCCAGCAGCCCCAGACAGGTTAGGGATGAGCAGTTCTTC. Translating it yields CASSPRQVRDEQFF.

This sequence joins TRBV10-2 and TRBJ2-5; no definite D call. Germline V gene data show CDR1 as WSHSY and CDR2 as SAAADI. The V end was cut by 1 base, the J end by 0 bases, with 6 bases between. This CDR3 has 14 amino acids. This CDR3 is CASSELSNQETQYF. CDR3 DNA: TGCGCCAGCAGTGAGTTATCTAACCAAGAGACCCAGTACTTC.

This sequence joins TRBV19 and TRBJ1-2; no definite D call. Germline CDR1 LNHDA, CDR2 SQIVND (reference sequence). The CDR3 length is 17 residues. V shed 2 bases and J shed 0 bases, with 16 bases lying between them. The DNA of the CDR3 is TGTGCCAGTAGTATAACACCATCTGCGGTGACTAACTATGGCTACACCTTC. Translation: CASSITPSAVTNYGYTF.

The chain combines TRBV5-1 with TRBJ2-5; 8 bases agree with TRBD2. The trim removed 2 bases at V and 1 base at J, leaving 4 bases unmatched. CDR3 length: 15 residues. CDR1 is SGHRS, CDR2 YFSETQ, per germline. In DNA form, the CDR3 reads TGCGCCAGCAGCTTCCTAGCGGGCCCCCAAGAGACCCAGTACTTC. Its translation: CASSFLAGPQETQYF.

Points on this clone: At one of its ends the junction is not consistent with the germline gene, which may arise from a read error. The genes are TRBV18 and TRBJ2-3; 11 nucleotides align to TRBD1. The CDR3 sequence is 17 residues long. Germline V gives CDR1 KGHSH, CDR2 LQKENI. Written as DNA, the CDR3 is TGTGCCAGCTCTCCACCTTCGGACAGGGGGCGGAGAGATACGCAGTATTTT. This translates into CASSPPSDRGRRDTQYF.

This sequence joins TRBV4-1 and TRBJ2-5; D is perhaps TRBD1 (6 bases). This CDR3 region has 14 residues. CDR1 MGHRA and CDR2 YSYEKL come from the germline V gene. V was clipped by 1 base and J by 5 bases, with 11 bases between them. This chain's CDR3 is CASSQVGQGETQYF. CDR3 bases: TGCGCCAGCAGCCAAGTCGGGCAGGGGGAGACCCAGTACTTC.

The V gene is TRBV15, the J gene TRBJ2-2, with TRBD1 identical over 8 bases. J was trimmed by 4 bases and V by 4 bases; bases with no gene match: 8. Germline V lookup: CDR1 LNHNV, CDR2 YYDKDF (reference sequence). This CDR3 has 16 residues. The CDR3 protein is CATSKARQGTTGELFF. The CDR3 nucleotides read TGTGCCACCAGCAAAGCTCGACAGGGGACCACCGGGGAGCTGTTTTTT.

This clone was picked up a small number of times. CDR3 coding DNA: TGTGCCAGTAGTATAGGAGGGACAGGGACGTCAGAAGGCTACACCTTC. It specifies CASSIGGTGTSEGYTF. The chain is built from TRBV19 and TRBJ1-2, with TRBD1 matching over 9 bases. The CDR3 sequence is 16 residues long. Per the germline V gene, CDR1 is LNHDA and CDR2 is SQIVND (reference sequence). With 1 base clipped from V and 8 bases from J, the junction kept 11 bases outside the gene matches.

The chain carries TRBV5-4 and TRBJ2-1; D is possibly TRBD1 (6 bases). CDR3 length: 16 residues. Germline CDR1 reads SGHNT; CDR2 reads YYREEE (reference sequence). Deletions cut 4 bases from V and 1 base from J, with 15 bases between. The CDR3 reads CASSPQGFGSYNEQFF. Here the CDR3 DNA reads TGTGCCAGCAGCCCACAGGGTTTTGGGTCCTACAATGAGCAGTTCTTC.

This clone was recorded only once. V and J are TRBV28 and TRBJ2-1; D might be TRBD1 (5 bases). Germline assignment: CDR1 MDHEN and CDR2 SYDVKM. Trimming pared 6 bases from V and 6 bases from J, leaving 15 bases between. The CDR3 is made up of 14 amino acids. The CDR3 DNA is TGTGCCAGCAGCCAGGGTCTCGGTGGCAATGAGCAGTTCTTC. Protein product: CASSQGLGGNEQFF.

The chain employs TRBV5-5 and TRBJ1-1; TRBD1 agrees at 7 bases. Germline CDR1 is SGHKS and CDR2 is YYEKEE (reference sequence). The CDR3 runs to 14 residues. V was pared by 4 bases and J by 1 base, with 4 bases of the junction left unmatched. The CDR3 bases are TGTGCCAGCAGCAGGGGGACAGCGAACACTGAAGCTTTCTTT. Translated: CASSRGTANTEAFF. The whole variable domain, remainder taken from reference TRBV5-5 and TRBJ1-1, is DAGVTQSPTHLIKTRGQQVTLRCSPISGHKSVSWYQQVLGQGPQFIFQYYEKEERGRGNFPDRFSARQFPNYSSELNVNALLLGDSALYLCASSRGTANTEAFFGQGTRLTVV.